This TCR beta chain was captured in a study of CD8+CD57+ T cells in acquired aplastic anemia. V gave up 5 bases and J gave up 0 bases, with 14 bases separating them. The CDR3 is 17 residues long. CDR1 and CDR2 from the germline V gene are SGHVS and FQNEAQ. Profiling that covered TCR beta VDJ and CDR3 relied on genomic DNA as its template. TCRdb fed the reads into MiXCR, producing one record per CDR3 protein. The sample records hundreds of thousands of distinct CDR3 sequences, about a third being singletons. Patients who underwent sequencing had shown CD8+CD57+ cell expansion by flow cytometry. The TCR comes from a human donor with aplastic anemia. The chain couples TRBV7-8 to TRBJ2-6; D uncertain. Specimen: sorted CD4+, CD8+, or CD8+CD57+ T cells (not recorded which) from PBMCs. CDR3 residues: CASSLEESLSGANVLTF. The CDR3 nucleotides read TGTGCCAGCAGCCTTGAAGAGAGCCTCTCTGGGGCCAACGTCCTGACTTTC.